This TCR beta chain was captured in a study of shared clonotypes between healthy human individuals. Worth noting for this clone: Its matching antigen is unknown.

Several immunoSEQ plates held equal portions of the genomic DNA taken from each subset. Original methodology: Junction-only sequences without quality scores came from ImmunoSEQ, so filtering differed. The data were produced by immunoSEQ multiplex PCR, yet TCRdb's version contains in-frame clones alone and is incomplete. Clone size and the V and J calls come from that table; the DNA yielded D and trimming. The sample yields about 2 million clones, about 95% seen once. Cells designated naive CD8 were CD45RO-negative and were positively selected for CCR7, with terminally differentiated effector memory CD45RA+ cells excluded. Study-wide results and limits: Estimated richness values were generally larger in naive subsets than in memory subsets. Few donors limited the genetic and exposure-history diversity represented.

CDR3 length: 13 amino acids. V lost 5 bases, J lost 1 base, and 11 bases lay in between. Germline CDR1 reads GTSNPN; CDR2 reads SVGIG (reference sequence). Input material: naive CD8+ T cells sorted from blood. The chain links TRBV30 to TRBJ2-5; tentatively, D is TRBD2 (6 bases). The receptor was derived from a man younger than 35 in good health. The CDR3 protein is CAWDRSGQETQYF. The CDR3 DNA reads TGTGCCTGGGATCGTAGCGGCCAAGAGACCCAGTACTTC.